This T cell receptor beta chain stems from a study of T-cell memory formation after mild COVID-19. Overall study context: TCR clusters were largely donor specific.

A few counts support this clonotype. Its antigen is unidentified. TCRdb redid the calling of the 5' RACE reads with MiXCR, one entry per CDR3 protein. The sample consists of about 150,000 distinct CDR3 sequences, over 10% of them appearing once. Points from the study as a whole: Contracting clones from day 15 to 85 had balanced CD4/CD8; later expanders favoured CD4+. Pre-infection memory carried some responding clones, suggesting that cross-reactive memory joined.

The CDR3 contains 11 residues. Between the trimmed V and J ends, which lost 4 bases and 9 bases, there was a span of 12 bases. Germline CDR1 and CDR2: SQVTM and ANQGSEA. The V call is TRBV29-1, the J call TRBJ2-5; D may be TRBD2 (5 bases). The sequence derives from a young man who had mild COVID-19 (a few samples of this study predate the infection). Cell type and time point are not known. Sequenced material: PBMCs or a T cell subset sorted from them (not recorded which). CDR3 nucleotide sequence: TGCAGCGTTGTGCCGGGAAAGGCCCAGTACTTC. The encoded protein is CSVVPGKAQYF.